The clone carrying this T cell receptor beta chain was seen many times. The antigen remains unidentified. This CDR3 contains 17 residues. Trimming at V came to 0 bases and at J to 1 base, leaving 6 bases not matched to a gene. Germline V gene data show CDR1 as LGHDT and CDR2 as YNNKEL (reference sequence). The sample originates from a study of Graves' ophthalmopathy and Graves' hyperthyroidism. General observations from the study: Blood also carried most expanded thyroid clonotypes exceeding 0.001 frequency. It was with around 70% sensitivity and roughly 75% specificity that the model predicted ophthalmopathy progression.

The authors defined stable hyperthyroidism as no ophthalmopathy within 18 months of follow-up. About 10 ml of fresh blood yielded the PBMCs by density gradient. Scientists amplified the TCR beta CDR3 regions from RNA transcripts. Following a first-round RT-PCR that used HTBI primers, a second-round multiplex PCR was carried out. TCRdb itself ran the multiplex PCR reads through MiXCR, one entry per CDR3 protein. The sample includes hundreds of thousands of distinct CDR3 sequences, around a fifth of them seen just once. The clonotype was recovered from a woman aged 18-30 years with stable Graves' hyperthyroidism. Some clones in this sample may be carry-over from other donors' samples. This rearrangement joins TRBV3-1 to TRBJ1-1; the match to TRBD1 covers 9 bases. The specimen was peripheral blood. In DNA form, the CDR3 reads TGTGCCAGCAGCCAAGATCAGGGGACAGGGCGGAACACTGAAGCTTTCTTT. This encodes CASSQDQGTGRNTEAFF.